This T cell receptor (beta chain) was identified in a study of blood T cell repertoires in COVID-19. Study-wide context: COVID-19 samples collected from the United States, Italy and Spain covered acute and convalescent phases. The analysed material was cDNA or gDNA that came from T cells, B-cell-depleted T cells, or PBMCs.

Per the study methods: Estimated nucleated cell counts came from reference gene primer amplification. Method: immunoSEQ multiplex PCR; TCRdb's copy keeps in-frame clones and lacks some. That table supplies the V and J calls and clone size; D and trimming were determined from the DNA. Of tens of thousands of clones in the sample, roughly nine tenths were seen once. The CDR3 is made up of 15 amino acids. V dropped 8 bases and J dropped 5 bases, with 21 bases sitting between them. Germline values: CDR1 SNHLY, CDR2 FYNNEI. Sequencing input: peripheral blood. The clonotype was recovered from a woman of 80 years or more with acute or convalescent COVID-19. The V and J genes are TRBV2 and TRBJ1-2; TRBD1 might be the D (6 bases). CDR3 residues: CASLDRQEAPYGYTF. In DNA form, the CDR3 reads TGTGCCAGCCTCGACAGACAGGAGGCTCCATATGGCTACACCTTC.